These T cell receptor beta chains were read from a single sample in a study of T cell responses to AZD1222 COVID-19 vaccine. Assay: immunoSEQ multiplex PCR; the TCRdb copy retains only in-frame clones and omits some. Counted here are some 170,000 clones, about 90% occurring once; the ten biggest clones make up 3.5% to 5.5%. The source was peripheral blood, collected 28 days after the second dose of the MenACWY control vaccine. Receptor source: an adult who received the MenACWY meningococcal vaccine as a control. Each CDR3 is given with its conserved first and last residue. D genes are given only for firm matches. For some rows the clone size is stated as once, few or many, or as a class when expanded; others skip it.

abundance	d_gene	j_gene	v_gene	CDR3nt	CDR3aa
-	-	TRBJ2-1	TRBV18	TGTGCCAGCTCACCAAGGAGTTACAATGAGCAGTTCTTC	CASSPRSYNEQFF
-	TRBD1	TRBJ1-5	TRBV10-3	TGTGCCATCATCTTGGACAGGGGGGGAAAGTTTCAGCCCCAGCATTTT	CAIILDRGGKFQPQHF
-	-	TRBJ2-2	TRBV7-2	TGTGCCAGCAGCTTTAACGCCCTTGCGAACACCGGGGAGCTGTTTTTT	CASSFNALANTGELFF
-	-	TRBJ1-1	TRBV7-2	TGTGCCAGCAGCCTACGGTTGGGCCTGAACACTGAAGCTTTCTTT	CASSLRLGLNTEAFF
-	-	TRBJ2-7	TRBV11-2	TGTGCCAGCAGCTTCACCCAGTACGAGCAGTACTTC	CASSFTQYEQYF
-	-	TRBJ2-7	TRBV30	TGTGCCTGGGGCTATAGGGCCCTAGGGGACTACGAGCAGTACTTC	CAWGYRALGDYEQYF
-	-	TRBJ2-5	TRBV19	TGTGCCAGTAGTACAGTCCGGGTACAAGAGACCCAGTACTTC	CASSTVRVQETQYF
-	-	TRBJ1-6	TRBV6-4	TGTGCCAGCAGTGACTCACGGCAGGGAAATTCACCCCTCCACTTT	CASSDSRQGNSPLHF
once	-	TRBJ1-1	TRBV7-9	TGTGCCAGCAGCCACCCAGGGGAGTACACTGAAGCTTTCTTT	CASSHPGEYTEAFF
few	-	TRBJ1-5	TRBV20-1	TGCAGTGCTAGTAGGGACCGGAGCAATCAGCCCCAGCATTTT	CSASRDRSNQPQHF
-	-	TRBJ2-4	TRBV28	TGTGCCAGCAGTTTAAGCCAGTTAGCCAAAAACATTCAGTACTTC	CASSLSQLAKNIQYF
-	-	TRBJ1-1	TRBV2	TGTGCCAGCAGTGAAGGGCTGTTTGGCACTGAAGCTTTCTTT	CASSEGLFGTEAFF
-	-	TRBJ1-2	TRBV30	TGTGCCTGGAGCCTTGGGCAGGGCCACTACACCTTC	CAWSLGQGHYTF
-	TRBD2	TRBJ2-5	TRBV19	TGTGCCAGTAGACCCACTAGCGGGAGTCCAGAGACCCAGTACTTC	CASRPTSGSPETQYF
-	-	TRBJ2-1	TRBV9	TGTGCCAGCAGCGCTACCGGCAGCTCCTACAATGAGCAGTTCTTC	CASSATGSSYNEQFF
-	-	TRBJ2-7	TRBV4-3	TGCGCCAGCAGCCAAGAACACTCCTACGAGCAGTACTTC	CASSQEHSYEQYF
-	-	TRBJ2-7	TRBV11-2	TGTGCCAGCAGCTTTAGTCGGGACTTCTACGAGCAGTACTTC	CASSFSRDFYEQYF
-	-	TRBJ1-2	TRBV21-1	TGTGCCAGCAGCACCCCCCAGGGGGACCTAAACTATGGCTACACCTTC	CASSTPQGDLNYGYTF
-	-	TRBJ2-7	TRBV10-3	TGTGCCATCGCCGGGGGCGGTGTAGGGGGCTACGAGCAGTACTTC	CAIAGGGVGGYEQYF
once	TRBD2	TRBJ2-7	TRBV9	TGTGCCAGCAGCCCCCGGACTAGCGGATACGAGCAGTACTTC	CASSPRTSGYEQYF
-	-	TRBJ2-1	TRBV4-3	TGCGCCAGCAGCCCCGTGACCTCGTGGGGCAATGAGCAGTTCTTC	CASSPVTSWGNEQFF
-	TRBD1	TRBJ1-5	TRBV19	TGTGCCAGTAGTTTGGAGGGGGCTAGCAATCAGCCCCAGCATTTT	CASSLEGASNQPQHF
once	-	TRBJ1-5	TRBV4-1	TGCGCCAGCAGCCAAGTATTACGGGACTCTCAGCCCCAGCATTTT	CASSQVLRDSQPQHF
-	TRBD2	TRBJ2-3	TRBV5-1	TGCGCCAGCTTCCTAGAGGGCGGGAGGAAAGATACGCAGTATTTT	CASFLEGGRKDTQYF
few	-	TRBJ2-2	TRBV18	TGTGCCAGCTCACCACCCGCGGTGGGGCCGTCCGGGGAGCTGTTTTTT	CASSPPAVGPSGELFF
-	-	TRBJ1-2	TRBV24-1	TGTGCCACCCAGGGTATCTATGGCTACACCTTC	CATQGIYGYTF
-	-	TRBJ1-4	TRBV6-5	TGTGCCAGCAGCGCAGGGTCCCCTAATGAAAAACTGTTTTTT	CASSAGSPNEKLFF
-	-	TRBJ1-5	TRBV5-8	TGTGCCAGCAGCCATCAGGGAATTCAGCCCCAGCATTTT	CASSHQGIQPQHF
-	-	TRBJ1-1	TRBV7-3	TGTGCCAGCAGCCACCGCACCGGGGAATCGTTTGACACTGAAGCTTTCTTT	CASSHRTGESFDTEAFF
few	-	TRBJ2-1	TRBV30	TGTGCCTGGAGGCAGCGTGATGAGCAGTTCTTC	CAWRQRDEQFF
-	-	TRBJ2-2	TRBV6-5	TGTGCCAGCAGTTACCCCGGACGGTCGAACACCGGGGAGCTGTTTTTT	CASSYPGRSNTGELFF
-	-	TRBJ1-6	TRBV5-4	TGTGCCAGCAGCTTGGATCAGGCAAATTCACCCCTCCACTTT	CASSLDQANSPLHF
-	-	TRBJ1-2	TRBV5-4	TGTGCCAGCAGCTTGGTTCCCCAGGGGTTTGACTATGGCTACACCTTC	CASSLVPQGFDYGYTF
-	-	TRBJ1-1	TRBV6-5	TGTGCCAGCAGTTACCCCCCGATGGAAGCGAACACTGAAGCTTTCTTT	CASSYPPMEANTEAFF
-	-	TRBJ1-5	TRBV2	TGTGCCAGCGGGCAGGGAAGCCAGCCCCAGCATTTT	CASGQGSQPQHF
-	TRBD2	TRBJ2-2	TRBV27	TGTGCCAGCAGTTTAGAGGCGGGAGGAGCCACCGGGGAGCTGTTTTTT	CASSLEAGGATGELFF
-	TRBD1	TRBJ2-3	TRBV3-1/TRBV3-2	TGTGCCAGCAGCCTTCTCGGACAGGGCGGAACGCAGTATTTT	CASSLLGQGGTQYF
-	-	TRBJ1-5	TRBV6-5	TGTGCCAGCAGTTACTCGTTTCAGGGCAATCAGCCCCAGCATTTT	CASSYSFQGNQPQHF
-	-	TRBJ1-3	TRBV7-2	TGTGCCAGCAGCCGTCGGCAGGGAGCGGGAAACACCATATATTTT	CASSRRQGAGNTIYF
-	-	TRBJ2-7	TRBV30	TGTGCCTGGGGACGTGGTGGCGAGCAGTACTTC	CAWGRGGEQYF
-	TRBD1	TRBJ1-5	TRBV6-5	TGTGCCAGCGGGGGACAGGGACGCAATCAGCCCCAGCATTTT	CASGGQGRNQPQHF
-	-	TRBJ2-2	TRBV20-1	TGCAGTGCTAGTGGGGCGGGACTCCTCCCCGGGGAGCTGTTTTTT	CSASGAGLLPGELFF
once	-	TRBJ1-6	TRBV16	TGTGCCAGCAGCCAATATCAGGGGCTAGCTGGCTCACCCCTCCACTTT	CASSQYQGLAGSPLHF
-	TRBD2	TRBJ2-7	TRBV10-3	TGTGCCATCAGTGATTTCGGAAAGACTAGCGGTAGCTCCTACGAGCAGTACTTC	CAISDFGKTSGSSYEQYF
-	TRBD2	TRBJ2-7	TRBV19	TGTGCCAGTAGTATAGGAGGGACTAAGGTTGGCGAGCAGTACTTC	CASSIGGTKVGEQYF
once	-	TRBJ2-2	TRBV29-1	TGCAGCGTTGAAGATGGGGAGTACACCGGGGAGCTGTTTTTT	CSVEDGEYTGELFF
-	-	TRBJ2-2	TRBV18	TGTGCCAGCTCACCTATGGCGGGCGCCAACACCGGGGAGCTGTTTTTT	CASSPMAGANTGELFF
-	-	TRBJ2-2	TRBV9	TGTGCCAGCAGCGGTTATAGGGGCGGGGAGCTGTTTTTT	CASSGYRGGELFF
-	TRBD2	TRBJ2-3	TRBV3-1/TRBV3-2	TGTGCCAGCAGCCAACCTCCGGGACTAGCGGGAGTCGATACGCAGTATTTT	CASSQPPGLAGVDTQYF
-	-	TRBJ2-2	TRBV27	TGTGCCAGCAGTTTATCTGGGGGCTCCGGGGAGCTGTTTTTT	CASSLSGGSGELFF
-	-	TRBJ1-4	TRBV27	TGTGCCAGCAGTTTTCAGACCCCCGGGACCGCTAGTAATGAAAAACTGTTTTTT	CASSFQTPGTASNEKLFF
once	-	TRBJ2-3	TRBV28	TGTGCCAGCGGAGATACGCAGTATTTT	CASGDTQYF
-	TRBD1	TRBJ2-3	TRBV19	TGTGCCAGTAGTTGGAGAGACAGGGGGGGAGATACGCAGTATTTT	CASSWRDRGGDTQYF
-	-	TRBJ1-1	TRBV4-1	TGCGCCAGCAGCCAAGATCTTTGGAGAATTGGGGGAACTGAAGCTTTCTTT	CASSQDLWRIGGTEAFF
-	-	TRBJ2-2	TRBV6-4	TGTGCCAGCAGTGACTCTCCGGGGGAGGCCGGGGAGCTGTTTTTT	CASSDSPGEAGELFF